The 2 T cell receptor beta chains listed next were all sequenced from one sample in a study of OX40 agonist ivuxolimab in advanced cancers. Libraries were prepared by immunoSEQ multiplex PCR; TCRdb keeps only in-frame clonotypes and omits some of them. Of around 73,000 clones in the sample, 90% were seen once. The sequencing here drew on CD4+ or CD8+ T cells sorted from blood, taken in a trial of the OX40 agonist ivuxolimab. These receptors came from an adult with an advanced solid tumor such as melanoma, head and neck, liver or kidney cancer.

This clone was picked up one time. The chain employs TRBV30 and TRBJ2-7; 8 bases match TRBD1. V lost 4 bases to trimming and J lost 4 bases; unmatched junction nucleotides: 3. From germline, CDR1 is GTSNPN and CDR2 SVGIG (reference sequence). This CDR3 has 12 residues. CDR3 sequence: CAWTGGGYEQYF. The CDR3 bases are TGTGCCTGGACAGGGGGCGGGTACGAGCAGTACTTC.

The chain couples TRBV4-2 to TRBJ2-2; 9 bases fit TRBD2. J lost 5 bases, V lost 1 base, and 8 bases had no gene match. This CDR3 contains 17 residues. Per germline, CDR1 LGHNA and CDR2 YNFKEQ. CDR3 DNA: TGTGCCAGCAGCCAAGTAGAGAGACTAGCGGTTACCGGGGAGCTGTTTTTT. Translation gives CASSQVERLAVTGELFF.